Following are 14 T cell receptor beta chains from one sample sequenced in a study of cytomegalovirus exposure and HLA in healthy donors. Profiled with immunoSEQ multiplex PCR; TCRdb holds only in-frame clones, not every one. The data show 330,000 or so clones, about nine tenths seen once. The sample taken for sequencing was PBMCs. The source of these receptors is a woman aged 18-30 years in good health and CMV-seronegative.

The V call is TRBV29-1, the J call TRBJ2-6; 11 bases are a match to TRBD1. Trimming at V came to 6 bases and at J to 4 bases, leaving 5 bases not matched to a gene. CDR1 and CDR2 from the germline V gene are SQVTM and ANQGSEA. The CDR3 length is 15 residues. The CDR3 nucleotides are TGCAGCGTCGGACAGGGGGCGGCAGGGGCCAACGTCCTGACTTTC. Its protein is CSVGQGAAGANVLTF.

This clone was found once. Here the CDR3 reads CASSYSRWADEQFF. The CDR3 bases are TGTGCCAGCAGTTATTCGCGTTGGGCCGATGAGCAGTTCTTC. The chain couples TRBV6-5 to TRBJ2-1; D is unclear. Germline V gives CDR1 MNHEY, CDR2 SVGAGI. The V gene lost 3 bases and the J gene lost 8 bases, with 14 bases spanning the gap. The CDR3 is made up of 14 amino acids.

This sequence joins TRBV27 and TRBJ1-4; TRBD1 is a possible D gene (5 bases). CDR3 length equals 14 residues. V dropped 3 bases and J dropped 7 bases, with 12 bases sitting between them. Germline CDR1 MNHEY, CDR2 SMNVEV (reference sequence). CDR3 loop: CASSLGGLGEKLFF. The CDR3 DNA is TGTGCCAGCAGTTTGGGGGGTCTGGGTGAAAAACTGTTTTTT.

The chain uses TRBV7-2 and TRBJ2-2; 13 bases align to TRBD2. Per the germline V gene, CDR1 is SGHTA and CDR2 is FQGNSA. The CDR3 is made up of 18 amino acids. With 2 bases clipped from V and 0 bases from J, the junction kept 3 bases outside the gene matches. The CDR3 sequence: CASSLWGLAGPNTGELFF. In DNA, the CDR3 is TGTGCCAGCAGCTTATGGGGACTAGCGGGACCGAACACCGGGGAGCTGTTTTTT.

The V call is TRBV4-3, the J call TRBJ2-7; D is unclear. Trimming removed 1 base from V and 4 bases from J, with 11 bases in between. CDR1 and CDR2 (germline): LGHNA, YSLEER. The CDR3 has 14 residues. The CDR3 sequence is CASSQVVEAYEQYF. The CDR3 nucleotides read TGCGCCAGCAGCCAAGTAGTAGAAGCTTACGAGCAGTACTTC.

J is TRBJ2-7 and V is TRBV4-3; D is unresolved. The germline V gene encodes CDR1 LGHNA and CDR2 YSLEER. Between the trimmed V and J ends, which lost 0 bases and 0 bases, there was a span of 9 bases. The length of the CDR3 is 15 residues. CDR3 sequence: CASSQDRANSYEQYF. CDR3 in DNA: TGCGCCAGCAGCCAAGACAGAGCGAACTCCTACGAGCAGTACTTC.

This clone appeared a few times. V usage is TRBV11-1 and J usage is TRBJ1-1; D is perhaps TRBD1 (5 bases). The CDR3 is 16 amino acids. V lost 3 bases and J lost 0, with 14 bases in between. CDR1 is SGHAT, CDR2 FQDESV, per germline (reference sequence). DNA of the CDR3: TGTGCCAGCAGCTTCCCAGGGCGTCCTATGAACACTGAAGCTTTCTTT. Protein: CASSFPGRPMNTEAFF.

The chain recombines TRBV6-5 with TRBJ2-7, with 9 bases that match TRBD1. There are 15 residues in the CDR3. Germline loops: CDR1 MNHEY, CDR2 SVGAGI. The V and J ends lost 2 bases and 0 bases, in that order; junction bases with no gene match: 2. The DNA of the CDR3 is TGTGCCAGCAGTTACCAGGGACAGGGCTCCTACGAGCAGTACTTC. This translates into CASSYQGQGSYEQYF.

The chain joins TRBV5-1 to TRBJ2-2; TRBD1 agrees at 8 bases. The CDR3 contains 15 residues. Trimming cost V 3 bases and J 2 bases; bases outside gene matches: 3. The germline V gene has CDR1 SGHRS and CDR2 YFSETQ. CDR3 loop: CASSSGQGNTGELFF. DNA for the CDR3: TGCGCCAGCAGCTCCGGACAGGGTAACACCGGGGAGCTGTTTTTT.

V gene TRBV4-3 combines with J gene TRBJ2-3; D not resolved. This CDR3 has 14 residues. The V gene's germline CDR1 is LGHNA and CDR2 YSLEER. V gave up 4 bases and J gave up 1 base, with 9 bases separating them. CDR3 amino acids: CASSPSTGTDTQYF. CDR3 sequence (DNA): TGCGCCAGCAGCCCTTCGACTGGCACAGATACGCAGTATTTT.

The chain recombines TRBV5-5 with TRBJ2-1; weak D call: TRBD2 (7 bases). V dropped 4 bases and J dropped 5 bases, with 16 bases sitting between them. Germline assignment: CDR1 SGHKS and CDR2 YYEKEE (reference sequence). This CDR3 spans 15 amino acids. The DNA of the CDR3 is TGTGCCAGCAGCCGGGGGCTAGCGGCGAACAATGAGCAGTTCTTC. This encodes CASSRGLAANNEQFF.

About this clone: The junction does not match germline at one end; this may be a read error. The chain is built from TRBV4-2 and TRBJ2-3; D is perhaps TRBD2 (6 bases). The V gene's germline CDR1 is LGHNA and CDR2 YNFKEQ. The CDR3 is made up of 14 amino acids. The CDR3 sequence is CASGQAGLTDTQYF. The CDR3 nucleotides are TGTGCCAGCGGCCAGGCGGGACTCACAGATACGCAGTATTTT.

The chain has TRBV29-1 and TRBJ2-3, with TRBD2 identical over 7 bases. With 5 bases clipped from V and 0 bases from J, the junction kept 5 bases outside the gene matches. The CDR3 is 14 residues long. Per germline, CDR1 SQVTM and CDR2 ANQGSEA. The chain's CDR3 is CSVRTSLSTDTQYF. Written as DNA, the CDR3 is TGCAGCGTTCGGACTAGTTTAAGCACAGATACGCAGTATTTT.

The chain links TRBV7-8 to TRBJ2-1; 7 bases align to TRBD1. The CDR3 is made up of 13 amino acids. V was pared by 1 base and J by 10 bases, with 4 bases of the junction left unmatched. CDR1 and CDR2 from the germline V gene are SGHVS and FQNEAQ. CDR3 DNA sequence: TGTGCCAGCAGCTTAGGGCGAGGGGGCGAGCAGTTCTTC. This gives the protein CASSLGRGGEQFF.